The clone carrying this TCR beta chain was counted at least ten times. The antigen is unknown. Assay used: immunoSEQ multiplex PCR; TCRdb lists only in-frame clones, some missing. Singletons are absent from the sample, which has roughly 34,000 clones. The source of the sample is a study of T cells after posttransplantation cyclophosphamide. Study-wide results and caveats: Later blood repertoires were often dominated by clones from the donor CD8+ memory compartment. Recipient CMV seropositivity and CMV reactivation strongly tracked TRB clonality.

The related graft donor's blood sample was taken on the day of bone marrow donation. V gave up 4 bases and J gave up 7 bases; unmatched junction bases: 9. CDR3 length equals 16 residues. Germline lookup yields CDR1 KGHSH and CDR2 LQKENI. The origin of this receptor is a woman aged 30 to 39 in good health and a related stem cell transplant donor. The J gene is TRBJ2-1, the V gene TRBV18, with 11 bases fitting TRBD1. Sample: PBMCs. CDR3 loop: CASSQRTGGAGNEQFF. The CDR3 DNA reads TGTGCCAGCTCACAGAGGACAGGGGGCGCAGGGAATGAGCAGTTCTTC. Full variable domain (missing parts from reference TRBV18 and TRBJ2-1): NAGVMQNPRHLVRRRGQEARLRCSPMKGHSHVYWYRQLPEEGLKFMVYLQKENIIDESGMPKERFSAEFPKEGPSILRIQQVVRGDSAAYFCASSQRTGGAGNEQFFGPGTRLTVL.